One and the same sample provided the 5 T cell receptor beta chains below, sequenced in a study of blood T cell repertoires in COVID-19. Assay used: immunoSEQ multiplex PCR; TCRdb lists only in-frame clones, some missing. The data show 200,000 to 250,000 clones, with approximately 81% seen just once and around 20% held by the top ten. Sequenced material: peripheral blood. The receptors stem from a man under 40 with active or convalescent COVID-19.

The V and J genes are TRBV4-2 and TRBJ2-4; maybe TRBD2 (5 bases). This CDR3 is built from 17 residues. V lost 1 base to trimming and J lost 12 bases, with 25 bases between them. Per germline, CDR1 LGHNA and CDR2 YNFKEQ. The CDR3 protein is CASSQAAESRAGSTQYF. For the CDR3, the DNA is TGTGCCAGCAGCCAAGCGGCCGAATCGAGGGCTGGTAGCACTCAGTACTTC.

The chain joins TRBV7-3 to TRBJ2-5; D is ambiguous. V lost 5 bases and J lost 5, with 15 bases in between. Germline values: CDR1 SGHTA, CDR2 FQGTGA. The CDR3 is 14 amino acids. CDR3 region: CASSPGSYGETQYF. The DNA for the CDR3 is TGTGCCAGCAGCCCCGGGTCATACGGGGAGACCCAGTACTTC. The variable domain in full, with the rest retrieved from reference TRBV7-3 and TRBJ2-5, is GAGVSQTPSNKVTEKGKYVELRCDPISGHTALYWYRQSLGQGPEFLIYFQGTGAADDSGLPNDRFFAVRPEGSVSTLKIQRTERGDSAVYLCASSPGSYGETQYFGPGTRLLVL.

The chain recombines TRBV19 with TRBJ1-6; possibly TRBD1 for D (5 bases). Trimming removed 3 bases at V and 5 bases at J, with 11 bases between. The CDR3 contains 15 residues. The germline CDR1 and CDR2 sequences are LNHDA and SQIVND (reference sequence). CDR3 DNA sequence: TGTGCCAGTAGTATCACGACAGCAAATAATTCACCCCTCCACTTT. Its protein is CASSITTANNSPLHF.

The rearrangement links TRBV4-1 to TRBJ1-2; D is ambiguous. Germline lookup yields CDR1 MGHRA and CDR2 YSYEKL. The CDR3 consists of 15 residues. Trimming pared 2 bases from V and 5 bases from J, leaving 15 bases between. In nucleotides, the CDR3 is TGCGCCAGCAGCCAATATCCCGGGAAAGGATATGGCTACACCTTC. Translation: CASSQYPGKGYGYTF.

This clone occurred once. The chain combines TRBV19 with TRBJ1-5, with a weak D call TRBD1 (5 bases). V gave up 6 bases and J gave up 0 bases, with 24 bases separating them. There are 19 residues in the CDR3. Germline V gives CDR1 LNHDA, CDR2 SQIVND (reference sequence). The CDR3 loop reads CASSDIPRTTYYSNQPQHF. In DNA form, the CDR3 reads TGTGCCAGTAGCGATATACCTAGGACAACTTATTATAGCAATCAGCCCCAGCATTTT.